The entry below gives a single T cell receptor (beta chain) sequence along with its context. Its antigen is still unknown. It has no much larger one-base neighbor in the sample; base qualities were not kept. These data originate in a study of T cell changes during pregnancy in multiple sclerosis (dated by TCRdb to 2018 to 2020). Study-level background: The study examined how the T cell repertoire changed over the course of pregnancy in women with multiple sclerosis.

CDR1 and CDR2 are drawn from the germline V gene: SNHLY, FYNNEI. Spanning cysteine to phenylalanine, the CDR3 consists of 13 amino acids. The entry retains the CDR3 DNA only, 39 bases that are in frame from base 1. Ends trimmed: V by 5 bases, J by 5 bases; bases unmatched to a gene: 0. The protocol used for the library was the immunoSEQ multiplex PCR assay. TCRdb stores this immuneACCESS table with in-frame sequences only. Part of the clones is absent; in the studies checked, under half of the shortfall reflects unresolved V genes, and no reason is known for the rest. This sample has about 100,000 clones in its table, and around 93% of those were observed once. Jointly, the top ten make up 1.9% of the sample.

The V gene is TRBV2 and the J gene is TRBJ2-3; 11 bases in between match TRBD2. The input for sequencing was peripheral blood, taken after pregnancy. This clonotype was obtained from a female donor with multiple sclerosis, enrolled in a pregnancy study. For the CDR3, the sequence is CASSLAGGDTQYF. In nucleotides, the sequence is TGTGCCAGCAGTCTAGCGGGAGGAGATACGCAGTATTTT.